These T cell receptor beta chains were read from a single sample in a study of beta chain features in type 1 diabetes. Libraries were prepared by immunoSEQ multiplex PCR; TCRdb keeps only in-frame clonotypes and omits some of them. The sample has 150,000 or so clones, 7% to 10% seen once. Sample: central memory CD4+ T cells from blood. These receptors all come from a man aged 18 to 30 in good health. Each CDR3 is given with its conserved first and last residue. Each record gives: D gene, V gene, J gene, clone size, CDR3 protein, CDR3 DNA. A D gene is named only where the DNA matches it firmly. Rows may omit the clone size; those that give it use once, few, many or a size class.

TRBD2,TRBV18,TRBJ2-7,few,CASSSGLAGVGEQYF,TGTGCCAGCTCATCAGGACTAGCGGGGGTCGGGGAGCAGTACTTC
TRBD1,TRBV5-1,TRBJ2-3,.,CASSLVGTETDTQYF,TGCGCCAGCAGCTTGGTCGGGACAGAGACAGATACGCAGTATTTT
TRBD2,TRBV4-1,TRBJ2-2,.,CASSQIPQRGNTGELFF,TGCGCCAGCAGTCAAATACCCCAGCGGGGGAACACCGGGGAGCTGTTTTTT
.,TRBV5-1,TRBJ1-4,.,CASNLGQGTEKLFF,TGCGCCAGCAACTTGGGCCAGGGAACGGAAAAACTGTTTTTT
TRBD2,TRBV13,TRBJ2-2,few,CASSLESRGGPTGELFF,TGTGCCAGCAGCTTAGAATCCCGGGGGGGCCCGACCGGGGAGCTGTTTTTT
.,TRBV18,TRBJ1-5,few,CASSQEGGTNQPQHF,TGTGCCAGCTCCCAAGAGGGAGGTACAAATCAGCCCCAGCATTTT
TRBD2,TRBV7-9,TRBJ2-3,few,CASSIYLAGGTDTQYF,TGTGCCAGCAGCATATACCTAGCGGGGGGCACAGATACGCAGTATTTT
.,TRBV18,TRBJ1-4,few,CASSPYGGATNEKLFF,TGTGCCAGCTCACCGTACGGGGGGGCAACTAATGAAAAACTGTTTTTT
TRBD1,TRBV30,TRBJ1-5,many,CAWSHRWDRVDQPQHF,TGTGCCTGGAGCCACAGATGGGACAGGGTAGATCAGCCCCAGCATTTT
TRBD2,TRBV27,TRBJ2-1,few,CASSLLAGGYNEQFF,TGTGCCAGCAGTTTATTAGCGGGGGGTTACAATGAGCAGTTCTTC
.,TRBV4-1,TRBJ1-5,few,CASSHSQAGIGQPQHF,TGCGCCAGCAGCCACTCACAGGCAGGGATCGGTCAGCCCCAGCATTTT
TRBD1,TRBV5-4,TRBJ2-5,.,CASSLKTGQQETQYF,TGTGCCAGCAGCTTGAAGACAGGGCAACAAGAGACCCAGTACTTC
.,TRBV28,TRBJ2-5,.,CASSPQGGSETQYF,TGTGCCAGCAGTCCACAGGGTGGGTCAGAGACCCAGTACTTC
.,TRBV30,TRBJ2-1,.,CAWSVSKSEQFF,TGTGCCTGGAGTGTTTCTAAGAGTGAGCAGTTCTTC
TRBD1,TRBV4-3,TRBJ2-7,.,CASSLRQGDEQYF,TGCGCCAGCAGCCTTCGACAGGGTGATGAGCAGTACTTC
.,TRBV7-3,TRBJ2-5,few,CASRVGGGPQETQYF,TGTGCCAGCAGGGTTGGCGGGGGCCCCCAAGAGACCCAGTACTTC
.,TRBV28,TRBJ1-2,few,CASSAGTNYGYTF,TGTGCCAGCAGTGCCGGGACAAACTATGGCTACACCTTC
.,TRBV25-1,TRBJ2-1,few,CASSGTGRNEQFF,TGTGCCAGCAGTGGAACGGGGAGGAATGAGCAGTTCTTC
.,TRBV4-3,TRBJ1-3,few,CASSQDRAINTIYF,TGCGCCAGCAGCCAAGACAGGGCGATAAACACCATATATTTT
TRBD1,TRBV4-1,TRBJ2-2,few,CASSQVPGTVTGELFF,TGCGCCAGCAGCCAAGTCCCCGGGACAGTCACCGGGGAGCTGTTTTTT
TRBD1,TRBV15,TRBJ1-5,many,CATSGGQGSNQPQHF,TGTGCCACCAGCGGGGGACAGGGGAGCAATCAGCCCCAGCATTTT
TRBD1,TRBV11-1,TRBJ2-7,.,CASSLGTGPTYEQYF,TGTGCCAGCAGCTTAGGGACAGGGCCAACCTACGAGCAGTACTTC
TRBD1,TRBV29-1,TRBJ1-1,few,CSVADRANTEAFF,TGCAGCGTTGCGGACAGGGCGAACACTGAAGCTTTCTTT
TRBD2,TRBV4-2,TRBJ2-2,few,CASSQEILVAGANTGELFF,TGTGCCAGCAGCCAAGAGATCTTAGTAGCGGGGGCGAACACCGGGGAGCTGTTTTTT
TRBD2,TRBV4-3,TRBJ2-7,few,CASSQEAGPAGSYEQYF,TGCGCCAGCAGCCAAGAGGCCGGCCCAGCGGGGTCCTACGAGCAGTACTTC
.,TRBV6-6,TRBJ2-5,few,CASSSSRSGETQYF,TGTGCCAGCAGCTCTTCGCGTTCTGGAGAGACCCAGTACTTC
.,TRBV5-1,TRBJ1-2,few,CASSIDTMDGYTF,TGCGCCAGCAGCATCGATACTATGGATGGCTACACCTTC
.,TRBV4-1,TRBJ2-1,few,CASSQADRGGNEQFF,TGCGCCAGCAGCCAAGCCGACAGGGGAGGGAATGAGCAGTTCTTC
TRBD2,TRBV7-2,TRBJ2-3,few,CASSYLAGGRASTDTQYF,TGTGCCAGCAGCTACCTAGCGGGGGGCCGTGCTAGCACAGATACGCAGTATTTT
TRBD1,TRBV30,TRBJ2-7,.,CAWREPGGPYEQYF,TGTGCCTGGAGAGAACCAGGGGGTCCCTACGAGCAGTACTTC
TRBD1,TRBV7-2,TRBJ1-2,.,CASSSDRGQYYGYTF,TGTGCCAGCAGCTCCGACAGGGGCCAATACTATGGCTACACCTTC
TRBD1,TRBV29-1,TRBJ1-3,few,CSVEVGTAGNTIYF,TGCAGCGTTGAAGTGGGGACAGCTGGAAACACCATATATTTT
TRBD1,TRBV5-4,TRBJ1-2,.,CASSLEPGGFYGYTF,TGTGCCAGCAGCTTGGAGCCAGGGGGATTCTATGGCTACACCTTC
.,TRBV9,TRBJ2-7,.,CASSLGPGESSYEQYF,TGTGCCAGCAGCTTGGGTCCAGGGGAAAGCTCCTACGAGCAGTACTTC
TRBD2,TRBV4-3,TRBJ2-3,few,CASSQGRTSGAPFPYF,TGCGCCAGCAGCCAAGGTCGGACTAGCGGGGCCCCCTTTCCCTATTTT
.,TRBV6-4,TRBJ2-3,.,CASSPDSHTDTQYF,TGTGCCAGCAGTCCGGACAGCCACACAGATACGCAGTATTTT
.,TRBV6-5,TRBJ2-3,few,CASRFGTTSTDTQYF,TGTGCCAGCAGATTTGGGACAACTAGCACAGATACGCAGTATTTT
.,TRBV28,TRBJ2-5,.,CASSPGHQQETQYF,TGTGCCAGCAGTCCTGGACACCAACAAGAGACCCAGTACTTC
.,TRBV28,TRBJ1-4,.,CASRWANEKLFF,TGTGCCAGCAGGTGGGCCAATGAAAAACTGTTTTTT
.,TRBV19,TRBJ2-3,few,CASSIQGMRTDTQYF,TGTGCCAGTAGTATACAGGGCATGAGGACAGATACGCAGTATTTT
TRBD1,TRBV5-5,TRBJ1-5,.,CASTDRGNQPQHF,TGTGCCAGCACCGACAGGGGCAATCAGCCCCAGCATTTT
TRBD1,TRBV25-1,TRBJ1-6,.,CASNPDRGPSSPLHF,TGTGCCAGCAACCCGGACAGGGGGCCGAGTTCACCCCTCCACTTT
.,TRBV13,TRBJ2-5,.,CASSLGLDGTQYF,TGTGCCAGCAGCTTAGGCCTAGATGGGACCCAGTACTTC
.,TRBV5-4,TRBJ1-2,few,CASSLDDRGNGYTF,TGTGCCAGCAGCTTGGACGACAGAGGAAATGGCTACACCTTC
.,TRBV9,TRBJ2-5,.,CASSVGGGQRTQYF,TGTGCCAGCAGCGTAGGTGGCGGCCAGCGGACCCAGTACTTC
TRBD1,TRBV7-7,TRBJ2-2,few,CASSPTPTGSTGELFF,TGTGCCAGCAGCCCCACCCCGACAGGGTCCACCGGGGAGCTGTTTTTT
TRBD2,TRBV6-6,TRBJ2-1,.,CASSYGGGTYNEQFF,TGTGCCAGCAGTTACGGGGGGGGTACCTACAATGAGCAGTTCTTC
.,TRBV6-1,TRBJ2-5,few,CASRELERETQYF,TGTGCCAGCAGGGAACTCGAACGGGAGACCCAGTACTTC
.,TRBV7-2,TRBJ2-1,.,CASSSRTSWDNNEQFF,TGTGCCAGCAGCTCCAGAACTAGCTGGGATAACAATGAGCAGTTCTTC
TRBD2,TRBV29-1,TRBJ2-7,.,CSASGGLSYEQYF,TGCAGCGCCTCGGGGGGACTGTCCTACGAGCAGTACTTC
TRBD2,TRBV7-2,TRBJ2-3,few,CASSLRLAGTDTQYF,TGTGCCAGCAGCTTGAGACTAGCGGGGACAGATACGCAGTATTTT
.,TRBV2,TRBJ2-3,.,CASSGQGTDTQYF,TGTGCGAGCAGTGGGCAGGGCACAGATACGCAGTATTTT
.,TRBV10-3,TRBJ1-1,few,CAISDPRGDTEAFF,TGTGCCATCAGCGATCCCCGGGGGGACACTGAAGCTTTCTTT
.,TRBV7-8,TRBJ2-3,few,CASNPYSDTQYF,TGTGCCAGCAACCCCTATTCAGATACGCAGTATTTT
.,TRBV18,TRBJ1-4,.,CASSPPSQNEKLFF,TGTGCCAGCTCACCACCGTCACAGAATGAAAAACTGTTTTTT
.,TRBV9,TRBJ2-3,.,CASSVVVSTDTQYF,TGTGCCAGCAGCGTAGTCGTAAGCACAGATACGCAGTATTTT
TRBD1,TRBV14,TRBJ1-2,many,CASSQVAGTGAYGYTF,TGTGCCAGCAGCCAAGTCGCCGGGACAGGGGCCTATGGCTACACCTTC
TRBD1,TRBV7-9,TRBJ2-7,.,CASSLEGGGYYEQYF,TGTGCCAGCAGCTTAGAAGGGGGCGGCTACTACGAGCAGTACTTC
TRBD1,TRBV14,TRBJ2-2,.,CASSQDLTGANTGELFF,TGTGCCAGCAGCCAAGATTTGACAGGGGCAAACACCGGGGAGCTGTTTTTT
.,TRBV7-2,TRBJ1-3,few,CASSLESGFGRNTIYF,TGTGCCAGCAGCTTAGAGTCAGGGTTCGGAAGAAACACCATATATTTT